This TCR beta chain is from a study of shared clonotypes between healthy human individuals. Study at large: The plates for each donor numbered three CD4 naive, three CD4 memory, two CD8 naive and one CD8 memory.

Some clones are missing from TCRdb's copy, which holds only in-frame ones; the method was immunoSEQ multiplex PCR. The sample holds some 1,900,000 clones, just under 95% seen once. Naive CD8 cells comprised CD45RO-negative, CCR7-positively selected cells, excluding terminally differentiated effector memory CD45RA+ cells. Study-level findings and limits: Rarefaction demonstrated incomplete sorted-subset sequencing despite large depth.

The CDR3 loop spans 15 amino acids. Germline-derived CDR1 and CDR2 are MDHEN and SYDVKM. J lost 0 bases, V lost 1 base, and 1 base had no gene match. A note on this clone: Its antigen is not identified. The same CDR3 can be traced to other DNA sequences in this sample.

Specimen: naive CD8+ T cells sorted from blood. This TCR was recovered from a man between 18 and 35 years old in good health. The rearrangement uses TRBV28 and TRBJ2-3; 7 bases map to TRBD1. The CDR3 bases are TGTGCCAGCAGTTTATTAGGGGGCAGCACAGATACGCAGTATTTT. It encodes CASSLLGGSTDTQYF.